One T cell receptor (beta chain) is described in this entry. No cognate antigen has been identified for it. Base qualities are missing; no much larger clone stands one base away. Library method: 5' RACE. Reads for this sample came from an Illumina HiSeq 2500. A second PCR of roughly 7 to 11 cycles was run with a J-beta primer mix and a sample-barcoded 5' primer. Each TCR beta cDNA molecule received a unique molecular identifier from a template-switch 5' adaptor carrying 12 random nucleotides. At least 3 million CDR3-containing paired-end reads were obtained from each sample. First-strand cDNA was synthesized from all RNA with the Mint cDNA synthesis kit, primed by a TRBC-specific oligonucleotide. All cDNA was treated with uracil-DNA glycosylase and then went through a first 18-cycle PCR with the universal primers M1SS and BC2_uni_R. Per the source publication's procedure: Each sample was normalized by randomly selecting 1 million high-quality reads, each carrying a distinct molecular identifier. Instead of being binned into consensus sequences, reads with shared molecular identifiers were discarded. MiTCR, with a Q25 quality threshold and the strictest error-elimination algorithm, was used for CDR3 identification, clonotype clustering and error correction. A nonparametric unseen species model with Euler transformation was used to estimate a lower bound on total TCR beta diversity. TCRdb redid the processing of the public reads, applying fastp at Q25 and MiXCR, and retained in-frame beta chains. Identical CDR3 protein sequences are pooled into one entry, listed with their most common genes and DNA. These V and J calls rely on TCRdb rather than the paper's analysis. The sample yields more than 900,000 distinct CDR3 sequences; around 25% were counted once. 0.65% to 0.95% of the sample belongs to the ten largest clones.

The roughly 39 donors, aged roughly 6 to 95 years, were systemically healthy Caucasian individuals from Russia. Approximately 9.3 milliliters of peripheral blood were collected from each donor into EDTA-treated Vacutainer tubes. PBMCs were isolated by Ficoll-Paque density-gradient centrifugation, with at least 7 million obtained per sample. Trizol reagent was used to extract total RNA from PBMCs, with at least 5 micrograms per sample. Naive CD45RAhigh/CD27high T cell percentages were measured by flow cytometry on a PBMC aliquot from every donor. This sample stems from a study of blood T cells in healthy people across ages (dated by TCRdb to 2013 to 2016). General notes on the study: In model experiments, template switching captured roughly one uniquely barcoded TCR beta cDNA molecule for every two T cells. To track age-related changes in TCR beta repertoire diversity, the study relied on deep sequencing normalized with unique cDNA molecular identifiers. Four age groups were formed from the donors: young (average 16 years), middle-aged (more than 35), aged (about 68) and long-lived (around 80). The study analyzed two additional independent replicas of 1 million unique cDNA reads from the same blood draw for two donors, one aged 18 to 30 and one aged 80 or older.

The CDR3 starts with the cysteine, ends with the phenylalanine, and has 14 residues. The retained sequence is limited to the CDR3, 42 bases, with the frame set at the first base. Sequences MGHRA (CDR1) and YSYEKL (CDR2) are obtained from the germline V gene. V is pared back by 1 base and J by 8 bases, with 14 bases lying between the germline termini. Here is what the overall study found, with its caveats: As age increased, observed TCR beta diversity per million T cells dropped in a roughly linear way, and a significant reduction was already evident by age 40. The long-lived group showed more naive CD4+ T cells, fewer expanded clones and increased TCR diversity than the aged group, suggesting age selection. Conclusive comparison of naive and antigen-experienced compartments was prevented by the profiling of bulk unsorted PBMCs. There was a strong correlation between observed TCR beta diversity and the percentage of naive T cells measured by flow cytometry. Because donor CMV infection status was unknown, age-related changes in expanded clonotypes were potentially confounded. Estimates of total diversity based on one million sequenced T cells were regarded as lower bounds and as underestimates.

The same sample was also studied in work on T cells of mothers and their children. Drawing on the second study: Nine systemically healthy Caucasian individuals served as donors, namely three mothers together with their six children. cDNA synthesis used all of the extracted RNA, with 1.5 ug of RNA in each 15 ul reaction. In the second PCR, the M1S primer added sample barcodes and 2-4 random nucleotides. Over 8.5 million TCR beta CDR3 reads were obtained for each mother, and around 2.7 million reads were obtained for each child. In both related and unrelated pairs, thymic selection shapes the output of TCR recombination in a similar way, with inherited differences having only a minor effect. Normalized repertoire overlap in related mother-child pairs was always slightly higher than in unrelated mother-child pairs, but the difference was never significant. Persistent microchimeric T cell clones were not detected, at a sensitivity of about 100 clones per million clonotypes. Deep NGS was used in the study to compare the TCR beta repertoires of mothers and children and to look for features that separate related mother-child pairs from unrelated individuals. The mean age was around 40 +/- 4 years for the mothers and about 12 +/- 4 years for the children. After adapter ligation with NEBNext reagents, the libraries were sequenced on Illumina HiSeq 2000 with 100+100 nt paired-end reads. To prevent cross-contamination, the mother and child libraries were prepared one month apart and sequenced in separate runs. Each donor had between about 450,000 and 2,300,000 distinct TCR beta clonotypes identified. Naive TCR beta clonotypes were estimated from low-frequency clonotypes matched to each donor's FACS-determined naive share, without sorting.

The source of this sequence is a girl aged 2 to 9 in good health. The sequencing input was blood. This sequence uses TRBV4-1 and TRBJ1-2; the D region possibly corresponds to TRBD1 (5 bases align). The nucleotides read TGCGCCAGCAGCCAAGTGCAGGGTGGGAGAGGCTACACCTTC. Its coded protein is CASSQVQGGRGYTF.